This T cell receptor beta chain appears in the sequencing data of a study of monozygotic twins with inflammatory bowel disease. This CDR3 contains 14 residues. Germline lookup yields CDR1 SGHVS and CDR2 FNYEAQ. Findings and limits, study-wide: Healthy co-twins showed greater TCRbeta diversity (inverse Simpson) than IBD patients. No difference in repertoire similarity was seen between concordant and discordant twins, possibly because power was limited.

Concerning this clonotype: Its antigen is not identified.

For both chains, the TCRalpha and TCRbeta cDNA went through two nested PCRs of about 15 and 9 cycles. TCRdb reprocessed the 5' RACE reads, keeping one entry per CDR3 protein, no DNA. This table holds under 350,000 distinct CDR3 sequences. The genes are TRBV7-6 and TRBJ2-7; the TCRdb D gene call, TRBD1, has no DNA to confirm it. The TCR originated in a human donor with ulcerative colitis or Crohn's disease, or a healthy co-twin of an affected twin (not recorded which). The specimen was blood. This chain's CDR3 is CASSLGQALAEQYF. Using reference TRBV7-6 and TRBJ2-7 for the parts outside the CDR3, the full variable domain is GAGVSQSPRYKVTKRGQDVALRCDPISGHVSLYWYRQALGQGPEFLTYFNYEAQQDKSGLPNDRFSAERPEGSISTLTIQRTEQRDSAMYRCASSLGQALAEQYFGPGTRLTVT.